The entry below describes one TCR beta chain. Its target is unknown. The CDR3 has 15 amino acids. J was trimmed by 4 bases and V by 0 bases; bases with no gene match: 5. From germline, CDR1 is MNHNS and CDR2 SASEGT. These data belong to a study of STAT5B mutations in CD4+ large granular lymphocyte leukemia. Overall study results and limits: Without HLA matching, higher CD4+ than CD8+ T-LGLL clonality could reflect small sample size.

The assay was run at survey level. Measured with immunoSEQ multiplex PCR; TCRdb has only the in-frame clones, and not every one. This sample has fewer than 40,000 clones, with about 76% found just once. This chain uses TRBV6-1 with TRBJ1-2; 7 bases match TRBD1. Sequenced material: CD4+ T cells from blood buffy coats. This clonotype was sampled from a human donor in good health. CDR3: CASSEAGGAGYGYTF. The CDR3 DNA reads as TGTGCCAGCAGTGAAGCAGGGGGCGCGGGCTATGGCTACACCTTC.